The 12 T cell receptor beta chains listed next were all sequenced from one sample in a study of CD8 T cells in Susac syndrome. RNA totalling roughly 0.45 to 1 ug underwent reverse transcription with random hexamers. TCRdb called the immunoSEQ multiplex PCR reads again in MiXCR, with one record for every CDR3 protein. Among about 240,000 distinct CDR3 sequences listed, about 95% were seen once. The sequenced material came from CD4+ T cells from PBMCs. The source of these receptors is a human donor with Susac syndrome.

V usage is TRBV12-3 or TRBV12-4 and J usage is TRBJ1-1; tentatively, D is TRBD1 (5 bases). The CDR3 runs to 15 residues. V was clipped by 7 bases and J by 2 bases, with 17 bases between them. CDR3 sequence: CASNIFDSRNTEAFF. In nucleotides, the CDR3 is TGTGCCAGCAACATCTTTGACAGCCGAAACACTGAAGCTTTCTTT.

The chain employs TRBV20-1 and TRBJ2-1; the D gene could be TRBD1 or TRBD2 (5 bases each). The CDR3 runs 13 residues. Germline CDR1 reads DFQATT; CDR2 reads SNEGSKA (reference sequence). Trimming took 3 bases from V and 2 from J, leaving 8 bases between them. CDR3 DNA: TGCAGTGCTAGGTGGGGGACCTACAATGAGCAGTTCTTC. Amino acid sequence: CSARWGTYNEQFF.

The J gene is TRBJ2-2, the V gene TRBV30; tentatively, D is TRBD2 (5 bases). The CDR3 length is 14 residues. In germline, CDR1 is GTSNPN, CDR2 SVGIG (reference sequence). Between the trimmed V and J ends, which lost 1 base and 5 bases, there was a span of 11 bases. The CDR3 DNA sequence: TGTGCCTGGAGTGCTGGGAGTCAAACCGGGGAGCTGTTTTTT. Translating gives CAWSAGSQTGELFF.

The rearrangement links TRBV5-4 to TRBJ2-1, with a possible D match to TRBD1 (6 bases). The CDR3 extends over 15 amino acids. CDR1 and CDR2 from the germline V gene are SGHNT and YYREEE (reference sequence). The ends were cut back, 4 bases at V and 4 bases at J, with 15 bases in the middle. The CDR3 sequence is CASSPTGTPYNEQFF. CDR3 coding DNA: TGTGCCAGCAGCCCGACCGGGACACCGTACAATGAGCAGTTCTTC.

This clonotype was seen once. This chain joins TRBV3-1 and TRBJ2-6; D remains unclear. This CDR3 spans 15 amino acids. CDR1 is LGHDT, CDR2 YNNKEL, per germline (reference sequence). V was pared by 2 bases and J by 0 bases, with 5 bases between. CDR3 DNA: TGTGCCAGCAGCCAATGGAGCTCTGGGGCCAACGTCCTGACTTTC. Amino acid sequence: CASSQWSSGANVLTF.

The chain links TRBV4-1 to TRBJ2-7; the D call may be TRBD1 or TRBD2 (5 bases each). CDR1 and CDR2 (germline): MGHRA, YSYEKL. The CDR3 is 11 amino acids. V was trimmed by 9 bases and J by 6 bases, leaving 12 bases between them. As DNA, the CDR3 is TGCGCCAGGCGGAGAGGGGTCGAGCAGTACTTC. Protein: CARRRGVEQYF.

This rearrangement joins TRBV11-2 to TRBJ2-6; no definite D call. The CDR3 is 13 residues long. Trimming stripped 5 bases from V and 7 bases from J, with 9 bases between. CDR1 is SGHAT, CDR2 FQNNGV, per germline. This CDR3 is CASSPQRANVLTF. Here the CDR3 DNA reads TGTGCCAGCAGCCCCCAACGCGCCAACGTCCTGACTTTC.

V usage is TRBV29-1 and J usage is TRBJ1-5; tentative D call: TRBD1 (5 bases). CDR3 size: 13 residues. CDR1 SQVTM and CDR2 ANQGSEA come from the germline V gene. The V end was cut by 6 bases, the J end by 6 bases, with 15 bases between. CDR3 amino acids: CSVRTPGGQPQHF. CDR3 nucleotides: TGCAGCGTACGGACTCCCGGGGGTCAGCCCCAGCATTTT.

This clonotype has just one count. This chain uses TRBV21-1 with TRBJ1-2; the DNA was not compared with TRBD1, the D call given in the table. TRBV21-1 is noted as a pseudogene. The CDR3 spans 19 residues. CDR3 residues: CASSKWSREPRGLGAGYTF. The CDR3 nucleotides are TGTGCCAGCAGCAAATGGTCGAGGGAACCCAGGGGGCTCGGGGCCGGCTACACCTTC.

The chain combines TRBV20-1 with TRBJ1-5; TRBD1 matches 7 bases. Trimming removed 1 base from V and 7 bases from J; junction bases left unmatched: 10. The CDR3 is 15 amino acids. From germline, CDR1 is DFQATT and CDR2 SNEGSKA (reference sequence). The CDR3 DNA reads TGCAGTGCTAGAGGGGGTTTAGGGACAGTCCAGCCCCAGCATTTT. Its translation: CSARGGLGTVQPQHF.

The V gene is TRBV29-1, the J gene TRBJ2-5; 8 nucleotides agree with TRBD1. CDR1 is SQVTM and CDR2 is ANQGSEA in the germline V gene. This CDR3 is 14 amino acids long. V lost 4 bases and J lost 3; bases outside the gene matches: 7. The CDR3 DNA follows: TGCAGCGTTGGGCAGGGGGCGGTAAAAGAGACCCAGTACTTC. Amino acid sequence: CSVGQGAVKETQYF.

The chain links TRBV7-3 to TRBJ2-3; unclear D gene. The germline V gene has CDR1 SGHTA and CDR2 FQGTGA. The CDR3 is made up of 14 amino acids. Trimming took 6 bases from V and 5 from J, leaving 15 bases between them. The CDR3 nucleotides read TGTGCCAGCAGTCCTCAAGGGCAGCAAGATACGCAGTATTTT. Protein: CASSPQGQQDTQYF.